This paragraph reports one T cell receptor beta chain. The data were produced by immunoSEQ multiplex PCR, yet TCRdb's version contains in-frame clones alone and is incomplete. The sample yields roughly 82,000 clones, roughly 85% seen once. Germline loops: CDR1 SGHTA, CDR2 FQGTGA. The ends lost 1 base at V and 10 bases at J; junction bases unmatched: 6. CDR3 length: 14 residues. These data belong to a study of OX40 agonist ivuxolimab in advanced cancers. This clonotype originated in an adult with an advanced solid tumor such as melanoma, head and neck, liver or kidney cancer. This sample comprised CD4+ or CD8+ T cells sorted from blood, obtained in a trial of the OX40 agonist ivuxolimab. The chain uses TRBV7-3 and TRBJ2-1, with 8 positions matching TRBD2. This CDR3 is CASSLNQRGREQFF. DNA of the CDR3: TGTGCCAGCAGCTTAAATCAGCGGGGGCGCGAGCAGTTCTTC. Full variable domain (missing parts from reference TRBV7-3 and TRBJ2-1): GAGVSQTPSNKVTEKGKYVELRCDPISGHTALYWYRQSLGQGPEFLIYFQGTGAADDSGLPNDRFFAVRPEGSVSTLKIQRTERGDSAVYLCASSLNQRGREQFFGPGTRLTVL.